The present T cell receptor beta chain was sequenced within a study of blood T cell repertoires in COVID-19. In the study overall: Specimens from acute and convalescent COVID-19 originated in the United States, Italy and Spain. T cells, B-cell-depleted T cells, or PBMCs provided the cDNA or gDNA that served as material.

This clone was seen a few times. Original handling: Counts of nucleated cells, estimated from reference gene primer amplification, were obtained. Produced via immunoSEQ multiplex PCR; TCRdb's table is partial and in-frame only. V and J calls and clone size come straight from that table; D and trimming were deduced from the DNA. The sample holds over 450,000 clones, approximately 88% seen once. While infection was still active, Seattle patients were enrolled and then followed longitudinally. Specimen: peripheral blood. This clonotype was sampled from a woman in her 50s with COVID-19, enrolled during active disease.

CDR3 nucleotides: TGCAGCGTTGGAACTGCAGATACGCAGTATTTT. Encoded protein: CSVGTADTQYF. The chain combines TRBV29-1 with TRBJ2-3, with D hard to call. The CDR3 totals 11 residues. Trimming left V 4 bases short and J 4 bases short, with 6 bases between. The germline CDR1 and CDR2 sequences are SQVTM and ANQGSEA.